This T cell receptor (beta chain) came from a study of blood T cell repertoires in COVID-19. Study-level information: The United States, Italy and Spain provided the acute and convalescent COVID-19 samples. T cells, B-cell-depleted T cells, or PBMCs provided the cDNA or gDNA that served as material.

There are 14 residues in the CDR3. V gave up 7 bases and J gave up 4 bases; unmatched junction bases: 4. CDR1 is KGHDR, CDR2 SFDVKD, per germline. The authors' processing: Scientists estimated how many nucleated cells there were by amplifying reference gene primers. Sequencing was performed with immunoSEQ multiplex PCR; in TCRdb, only in-frame clones are kept and a portion is missing. V, J and clone size are those of that table, while D and trimming were read from the DNA. The table records some 700,000 clones, around 89% of them present only once. Sequenced material: peripheral blood. The clonotype comes from a woman younger than 35 with acute or convalescent COVID-19. This chain joins TRBV24-1 and TRBJ2-2, with TRBD1 matching over 8 bases. CDR3 sequence (DNA): TGTGCCACCAGCGGACAGGGAACCACCGGGGAGCTGTTTTTT. Encoded protein: CATSGQGTTGELFF.